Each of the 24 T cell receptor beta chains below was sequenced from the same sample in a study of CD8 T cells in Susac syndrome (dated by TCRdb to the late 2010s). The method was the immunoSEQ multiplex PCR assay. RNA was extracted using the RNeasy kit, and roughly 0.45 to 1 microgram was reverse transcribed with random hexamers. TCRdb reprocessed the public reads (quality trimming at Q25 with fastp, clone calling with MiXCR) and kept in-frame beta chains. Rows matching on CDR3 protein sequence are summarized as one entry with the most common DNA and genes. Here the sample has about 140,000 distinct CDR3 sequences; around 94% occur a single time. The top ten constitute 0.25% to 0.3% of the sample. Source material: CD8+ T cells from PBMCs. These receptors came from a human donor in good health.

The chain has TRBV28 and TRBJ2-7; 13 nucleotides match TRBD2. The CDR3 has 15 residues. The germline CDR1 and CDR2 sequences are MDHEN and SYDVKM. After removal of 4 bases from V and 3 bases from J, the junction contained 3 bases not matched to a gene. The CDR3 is CASSYGLAGDYEQYF. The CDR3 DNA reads TGTGCCAGCAGTTACGGACTAGCGGGAGACTACGAGCAGTACTTC.

CDR3 in amino acids: CASRPGGTGEQYF. The CDR3 region has the DNA TGTGCCAGCAGGCCCGGGGGGACTGGCGAGCAGTACTTC. The chain has TRBV27 and TRBJ2-7, with TRBD2 matching over 7 bases. The CDR3 is 13 amino acids. V gave up 6 bases and J gave up 6 bases; unmatched junction bases: 8. CDR1 is MNHEY, CDR2 SMNVEV, per germline (reference sequence).

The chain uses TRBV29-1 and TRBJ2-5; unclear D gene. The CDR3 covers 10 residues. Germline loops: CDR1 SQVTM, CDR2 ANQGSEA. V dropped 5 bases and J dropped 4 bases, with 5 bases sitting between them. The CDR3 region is CSVQVETQYF. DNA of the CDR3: TGCAGCGTTCAAGTAGAGACCCAGTACTTC.

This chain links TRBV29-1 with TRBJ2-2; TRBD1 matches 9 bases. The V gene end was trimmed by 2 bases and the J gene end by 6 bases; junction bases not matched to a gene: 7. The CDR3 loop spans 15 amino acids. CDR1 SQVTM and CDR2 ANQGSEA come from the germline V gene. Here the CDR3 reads CSVEPGQGPSGELFF. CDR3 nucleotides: TGCAGCGTTGAACCGGGACAGGGTCCCTCCGGGGAGCTGTTTTTT.

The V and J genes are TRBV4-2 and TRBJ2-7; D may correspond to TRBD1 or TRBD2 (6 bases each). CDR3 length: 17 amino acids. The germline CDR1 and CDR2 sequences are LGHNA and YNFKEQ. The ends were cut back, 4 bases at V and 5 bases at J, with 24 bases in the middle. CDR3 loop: CASSPGSGAFGGDEQYF. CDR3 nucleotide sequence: TGTGCCAGCAGCCCGGGTTCGGGGGCCTTTGGTGGAGACGAGCAGTACTTC.

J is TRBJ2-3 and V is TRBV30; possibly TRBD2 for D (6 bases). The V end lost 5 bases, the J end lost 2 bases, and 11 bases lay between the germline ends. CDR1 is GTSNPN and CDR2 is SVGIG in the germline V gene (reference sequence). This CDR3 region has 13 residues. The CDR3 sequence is CAWLAEATDTQYF. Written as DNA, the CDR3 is TGTGCCTGGTTAGCGGAGGCCACAGATACGCAGTATTTT.

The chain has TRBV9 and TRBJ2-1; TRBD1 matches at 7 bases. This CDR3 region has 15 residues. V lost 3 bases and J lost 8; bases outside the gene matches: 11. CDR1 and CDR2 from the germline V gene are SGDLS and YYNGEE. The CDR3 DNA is TGTGCCAGCAGCGCCATCGACAGGGCCAGGGATGAGCAGTTCTTC. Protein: CASSAIDRARDEQFF.

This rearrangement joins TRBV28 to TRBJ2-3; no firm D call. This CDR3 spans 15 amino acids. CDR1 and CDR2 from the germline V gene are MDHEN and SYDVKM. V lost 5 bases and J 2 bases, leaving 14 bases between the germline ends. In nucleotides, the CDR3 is TGTGCCAGCAGTACTGGACCGAGTTACACAGATACGCAGTATTTT. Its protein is CASSTGPSYTDTQYF.

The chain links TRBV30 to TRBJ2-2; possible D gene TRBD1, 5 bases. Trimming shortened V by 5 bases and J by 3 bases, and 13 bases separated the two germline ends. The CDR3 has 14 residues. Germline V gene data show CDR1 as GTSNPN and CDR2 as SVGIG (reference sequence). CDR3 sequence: CAWGEIGDTGELFF. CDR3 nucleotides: TGTGCCTGGGGGGAAATAGGGGACACCGGGGAGCTGTTTTTT.

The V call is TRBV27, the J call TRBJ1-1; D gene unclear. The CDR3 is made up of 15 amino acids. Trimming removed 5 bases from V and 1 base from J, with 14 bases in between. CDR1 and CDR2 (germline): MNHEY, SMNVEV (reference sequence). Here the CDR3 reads CASSTLLGPNTEAFF. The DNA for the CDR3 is TGTGCCAGCAGTACCCTCCTCGGGCCGAACACTGAAGCTTTCTTT.

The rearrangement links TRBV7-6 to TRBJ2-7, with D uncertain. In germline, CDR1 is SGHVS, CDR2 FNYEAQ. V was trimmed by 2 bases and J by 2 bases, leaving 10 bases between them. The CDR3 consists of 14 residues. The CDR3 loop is CASSLREAAYEQYF. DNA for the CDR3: TGTGCCAGCAGCTTAAGAGAGGCGGCCTACGAGCAGTACTTC.

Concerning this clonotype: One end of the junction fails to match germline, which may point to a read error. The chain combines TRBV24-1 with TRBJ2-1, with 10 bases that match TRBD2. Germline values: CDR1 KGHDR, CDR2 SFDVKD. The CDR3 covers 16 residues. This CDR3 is CATSDYSGRPYNEQFF. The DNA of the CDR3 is TGTGCCACCAGTGATTATAGCGGGAGGCCCTATAATGAGCAGTTCTTC.

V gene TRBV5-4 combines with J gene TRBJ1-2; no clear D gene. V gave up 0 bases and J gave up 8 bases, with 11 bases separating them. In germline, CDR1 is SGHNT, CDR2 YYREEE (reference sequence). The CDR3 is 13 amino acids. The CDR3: CASSLEAGAGYTF. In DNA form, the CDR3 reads TGTGCCAGCAGCTTGGAGGCCGGAGCAGGCTACACCTTC.

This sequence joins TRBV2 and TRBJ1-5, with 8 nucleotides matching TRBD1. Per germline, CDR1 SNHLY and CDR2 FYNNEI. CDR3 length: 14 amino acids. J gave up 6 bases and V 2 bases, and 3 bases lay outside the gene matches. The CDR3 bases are TGTGCCAGCAGTGAAACAGGGGGGGGTCAGCCCCAGCATTTT. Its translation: CASSETGGGQPQHF. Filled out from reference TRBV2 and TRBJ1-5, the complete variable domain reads EPEVTQTPSHQVTQMGQEVILRCVPISNHLYFYWYRQILGQKVEFLVSFYNNEISEKSEIFDDQFSVERPDGSNFTLKIRSTKLEDSAMYFCASSETGGGQPQHFGDGTRLSIL.

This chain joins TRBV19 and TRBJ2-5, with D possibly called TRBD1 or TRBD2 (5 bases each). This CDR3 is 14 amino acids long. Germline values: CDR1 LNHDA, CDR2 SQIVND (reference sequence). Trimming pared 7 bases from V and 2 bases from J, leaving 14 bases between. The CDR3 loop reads CASTRGMGQETQYF. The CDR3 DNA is TGTGCCAGTACGAGGGGAATGGGGCAAGAGACCCAGTACTTC.

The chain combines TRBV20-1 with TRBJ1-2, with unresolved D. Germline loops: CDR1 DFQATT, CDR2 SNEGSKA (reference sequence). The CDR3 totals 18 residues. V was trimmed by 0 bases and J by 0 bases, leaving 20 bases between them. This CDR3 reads CSARDAIRAHSPNYGYTF. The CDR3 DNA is TGCAGTGCTAGAGATGCGATCCGGGCTCATTCCCCTAACTATGGCTACACCTTC.

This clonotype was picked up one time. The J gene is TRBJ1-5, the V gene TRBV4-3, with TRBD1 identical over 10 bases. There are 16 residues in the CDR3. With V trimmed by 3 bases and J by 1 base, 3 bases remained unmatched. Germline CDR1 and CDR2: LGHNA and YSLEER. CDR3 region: CASSHGTGDSNQPQHF. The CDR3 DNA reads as TGCGCCAGCAGCCATGGGACAGGGGACAGCAATCAGCCCCAGCATTTT.

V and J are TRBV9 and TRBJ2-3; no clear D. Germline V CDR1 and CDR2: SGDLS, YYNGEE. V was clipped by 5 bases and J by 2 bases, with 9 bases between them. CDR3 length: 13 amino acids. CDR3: CASRPPLTDTQYF. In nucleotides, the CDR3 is TGTGCCAGCAGGCCCCCTCTCACAGATACGCAGTATTTT.

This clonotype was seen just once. The CDR3 loop reads CASSMKTRVSDTQYF. CDR3 nucleotides: TGTGCCAGCAGTATGAAGACCCGCGTTTCAGATACGCAGTATTTT. The chain recombines TRBV27 with TRBJ2-3; D unclear. Germline CDR1 is MNHEY and CDR2 is SMNVEV (reference sequence). V was clipped by 5 bases and J by 4 bases, with 16 bases between them. The CDR3 runs to 15 residues.

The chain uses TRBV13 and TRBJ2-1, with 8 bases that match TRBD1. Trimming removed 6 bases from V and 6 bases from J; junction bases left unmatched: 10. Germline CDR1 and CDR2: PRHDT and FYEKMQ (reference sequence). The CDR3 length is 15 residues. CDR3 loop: CASSQDRDNFNEQFF. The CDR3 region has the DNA TGTGCCAGCAGTCAGGACAGGGACAACTTCAATGAGCAGTTCTTC.

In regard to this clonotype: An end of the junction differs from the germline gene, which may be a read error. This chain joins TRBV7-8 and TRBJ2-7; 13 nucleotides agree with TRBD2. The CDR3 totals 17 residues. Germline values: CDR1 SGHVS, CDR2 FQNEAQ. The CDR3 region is CASSLAGLAGPSSEQYF. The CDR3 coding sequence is TGTGCCAGCAGCTTAGCGGGACTAGCGGGGCCCTCCTCCGAGCAGTACTTC.

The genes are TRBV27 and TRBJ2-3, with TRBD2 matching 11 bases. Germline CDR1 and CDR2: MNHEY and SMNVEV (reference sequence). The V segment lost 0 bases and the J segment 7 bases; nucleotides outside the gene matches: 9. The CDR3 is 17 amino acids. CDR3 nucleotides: TGTGCCAGCAGTTTATCCCCACTAGCGGGAGTGCAAAATACGCAGTATTTT. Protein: CASSLSPLAGVQNTQYF.

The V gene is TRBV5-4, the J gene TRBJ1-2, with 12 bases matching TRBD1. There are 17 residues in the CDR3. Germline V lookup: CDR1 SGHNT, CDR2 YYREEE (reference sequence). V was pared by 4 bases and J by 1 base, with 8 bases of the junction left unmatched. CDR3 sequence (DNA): TGTGCCAGCAGCCATCCGGGACAGGGGGCACTTAACTATGGCTACACCTTC. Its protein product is CASSHPGQGALNYGYTF. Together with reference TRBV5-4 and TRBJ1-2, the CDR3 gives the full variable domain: ETGVTQSPTHLIKTRGQQVTLRCSSQSGHNTVSWYQQALGQGPQFIFQYYREEENGRGNFPPRFSGLQFPNYSSELNVNALELDDSALYLCASSHPGQGALNYGYTFGSGTRLTVV.

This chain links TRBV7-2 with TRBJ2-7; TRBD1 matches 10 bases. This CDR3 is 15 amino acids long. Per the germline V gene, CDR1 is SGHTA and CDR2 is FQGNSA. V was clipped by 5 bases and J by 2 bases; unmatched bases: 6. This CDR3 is CASSPPGQGTYEQYF. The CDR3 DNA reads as TGTGCCAGCAGCCCTCCGGGACAGGGGACCTACGAGCAGTACTTC.